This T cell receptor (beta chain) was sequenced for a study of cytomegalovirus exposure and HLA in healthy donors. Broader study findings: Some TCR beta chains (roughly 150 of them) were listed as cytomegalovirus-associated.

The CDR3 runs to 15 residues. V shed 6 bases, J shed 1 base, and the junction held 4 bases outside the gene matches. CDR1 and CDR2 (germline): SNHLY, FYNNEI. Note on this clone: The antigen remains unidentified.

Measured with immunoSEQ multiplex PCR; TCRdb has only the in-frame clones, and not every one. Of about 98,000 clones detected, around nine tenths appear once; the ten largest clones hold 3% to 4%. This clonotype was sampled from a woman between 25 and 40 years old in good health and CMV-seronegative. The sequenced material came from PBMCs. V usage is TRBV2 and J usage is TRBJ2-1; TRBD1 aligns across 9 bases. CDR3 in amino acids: CASSLQGASYNEQFF. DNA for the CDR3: TGTGCCAGCAGCCTACAGGGGGCATCCTACAATGAGCAGTTCTTC. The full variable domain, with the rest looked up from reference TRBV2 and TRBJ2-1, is EPEVTQTPSHQVTQMGQEVILRCVPISNHLYFYWYRQILGQKVEFLVSFYNNEISEKSEIFDDQFSVERPDGSNFTLKIRSTKLEDSAMYFCASSLQGASYNEQFFGPGTRLTVL.